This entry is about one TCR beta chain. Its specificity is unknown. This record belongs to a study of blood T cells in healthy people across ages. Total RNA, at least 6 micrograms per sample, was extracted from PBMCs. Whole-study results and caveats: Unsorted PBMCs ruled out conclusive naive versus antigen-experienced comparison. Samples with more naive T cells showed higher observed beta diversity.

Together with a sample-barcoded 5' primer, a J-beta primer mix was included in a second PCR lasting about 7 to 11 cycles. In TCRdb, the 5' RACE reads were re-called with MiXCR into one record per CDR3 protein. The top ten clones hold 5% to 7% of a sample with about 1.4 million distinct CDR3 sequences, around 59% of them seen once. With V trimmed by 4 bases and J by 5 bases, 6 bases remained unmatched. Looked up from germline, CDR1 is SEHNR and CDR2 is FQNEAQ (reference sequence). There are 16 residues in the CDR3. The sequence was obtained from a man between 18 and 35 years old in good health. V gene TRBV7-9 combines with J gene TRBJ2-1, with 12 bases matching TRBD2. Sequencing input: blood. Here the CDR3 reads CASSYPTSGGNNEQFF. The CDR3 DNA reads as TGTGCCAGCAGCTATCCGACTAGCGGGGGAAACAATGAGCAGTTCTTC. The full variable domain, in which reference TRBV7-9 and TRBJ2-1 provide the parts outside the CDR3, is DTGVSQNPRHKITKRGQNVTFRCDPISEHNRLYWYRQTLGQGPEFLTYFQNEAQLEKSRLLSDRFSAERPKGSFSTLEIQRTEQGDSAMYLCASSYPTSGGNNEQFFGPGTRLTVL.